The clone carrying this T cell receptor (beta chain) was detected a few times. One end of the junction does not line up with germline, which may come from a read error. This record belongs to a study of blood T cell repertoires in COVID-19. The CDR3 has 13 amino acids. The germline CDR1 and CDR2 sequences are SSHAT and FNYEAQ (reference sequence). Per the original data handling: The authors estimated nucleated cell counts from reference gene primer amplification. Here immunoSEQ multiplex PCR was the method, and the copy in TCRdb shows in-frame clones only, minus some. D and trimming come from the DNA, and the V and J calls and clone size come from that table. Here the sample spans 250,000 or so clones, roughly four fifths being singletons.

The TCR comes from a woman between 18 and 30 years old with acute or convalescent COVID-19. Material for sequencing was peripheral blood. The V call is TRBV7-7, the J call TRBJ2-5; tentatively, D is TRBD1 (5 bases). The CDR3 DNA follows: TGTGCTAGCAGCTTAGACAGCCCGGAGACCCAGTACTTC. Protein sequence: CASSLDSPETQYF.